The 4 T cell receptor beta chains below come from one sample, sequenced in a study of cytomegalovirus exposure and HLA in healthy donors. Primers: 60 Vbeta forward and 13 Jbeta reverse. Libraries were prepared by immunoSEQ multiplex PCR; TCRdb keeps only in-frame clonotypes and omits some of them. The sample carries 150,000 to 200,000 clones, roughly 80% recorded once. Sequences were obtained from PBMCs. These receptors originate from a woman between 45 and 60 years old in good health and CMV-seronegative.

CDR3: CAISESVLAGSEETQYF. The CDR3, as DNA: TGTGCCATCAGTGAGTCGGTCTTAGCGGGAAGTGAAGAGACCCAGTACTTC. The chain couples TRBV10-3 to TRBJ2-5; TRBD2 aligns across 8 bases. The CDR3 has 17 residues. The germline gives CDR1 ENHRY, CDR2 SYGVKD. J gave up 3 bases and V 0 bases, and 9 bases lay outside the gene matches.

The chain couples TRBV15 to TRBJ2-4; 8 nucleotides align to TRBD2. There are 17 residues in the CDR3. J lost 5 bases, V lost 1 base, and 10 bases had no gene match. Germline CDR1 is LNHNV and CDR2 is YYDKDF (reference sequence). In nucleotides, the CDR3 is TGTGCCACCAGCAGAGTGCCCTCGGGGGGGAGGGAAAACATTCAGTACTTC. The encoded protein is CATSRVPSGGRENIQYF.

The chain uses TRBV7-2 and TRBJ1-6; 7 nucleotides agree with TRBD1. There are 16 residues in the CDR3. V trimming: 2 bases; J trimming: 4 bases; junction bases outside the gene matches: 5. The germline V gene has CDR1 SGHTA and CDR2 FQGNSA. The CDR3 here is CASSLLAGGYNSPLHF. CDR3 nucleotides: TGTGCCAGCAGCTTATTGGCAGGGGGATATAATTCACCCCTCCACTTT.

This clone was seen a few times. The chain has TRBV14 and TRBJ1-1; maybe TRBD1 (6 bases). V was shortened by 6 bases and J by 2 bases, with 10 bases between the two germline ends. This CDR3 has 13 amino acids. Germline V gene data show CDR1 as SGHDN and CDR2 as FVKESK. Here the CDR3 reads CASSTGTNTEAFF. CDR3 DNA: TGTGCCAGCAGTACGGGGACAAACACTGAAGCTTTCTTT.